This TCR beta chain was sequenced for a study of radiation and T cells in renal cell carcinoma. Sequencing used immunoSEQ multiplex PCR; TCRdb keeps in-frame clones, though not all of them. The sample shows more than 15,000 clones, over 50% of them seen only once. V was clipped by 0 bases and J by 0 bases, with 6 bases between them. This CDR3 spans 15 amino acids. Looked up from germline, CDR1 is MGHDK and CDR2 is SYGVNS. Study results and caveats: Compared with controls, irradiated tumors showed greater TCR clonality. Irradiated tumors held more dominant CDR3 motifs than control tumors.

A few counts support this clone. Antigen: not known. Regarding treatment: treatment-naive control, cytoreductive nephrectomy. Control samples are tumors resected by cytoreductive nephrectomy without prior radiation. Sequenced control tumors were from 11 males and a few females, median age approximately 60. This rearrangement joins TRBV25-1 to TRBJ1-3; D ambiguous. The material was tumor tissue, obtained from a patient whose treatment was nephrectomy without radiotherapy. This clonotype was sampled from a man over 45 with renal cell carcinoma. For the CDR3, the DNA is TGTGCCAGCAGTGAATATTCAGTCTCTGGAAACACCATATATTTT. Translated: CASSEYSVSGNTIYF.